The clone carrying this TCR beta chain was detected many times. Its antigen remains unidentified. TCRdb re-analysed the reads in MiXCR, keeping a single row per CDR3 protein. The sample gives 490,000 or so distinct CDR3 sequences, approximately 10% of which show up once; more than 8.5% is in the top ten. This specimen belongs to a study of T cell repertoires in cytomegalovirus infection. Study-level information: Carrying CMV and the relevant HLA type showed in public TCR beta signatures. Study observations and caveats: Public TCR beta family frequency separated CMV-and-HLA carriers, including in an independent cohort. CMV-specific TCR beta clonotypes restricted by HLA-C dominated the ex vivo response.

There are 15 residues in the CDR3. The germline CDR1 and CDR2 sequences are SGHRS and YFSETQ. The V end lost 4 bases, the J end lost 2 bases, and 16 bases lay between the germline ends. The chain links TRBV5-1 to TRBJ2-7; D perhaps matches TRBD2 (5 bases). This TCR derives from a human donor in good health (CMV status not recorded). Some clones in this sample may be carry-over from other donors' samples. Sequenced input: PBMCs. This CDR3 is CASSRPEGATYEQYF. As DNA, the CDR3 is TGCGCCAGCAGCCGACCAGAGGGAGCGACCTACGAGCAGTACTTC.